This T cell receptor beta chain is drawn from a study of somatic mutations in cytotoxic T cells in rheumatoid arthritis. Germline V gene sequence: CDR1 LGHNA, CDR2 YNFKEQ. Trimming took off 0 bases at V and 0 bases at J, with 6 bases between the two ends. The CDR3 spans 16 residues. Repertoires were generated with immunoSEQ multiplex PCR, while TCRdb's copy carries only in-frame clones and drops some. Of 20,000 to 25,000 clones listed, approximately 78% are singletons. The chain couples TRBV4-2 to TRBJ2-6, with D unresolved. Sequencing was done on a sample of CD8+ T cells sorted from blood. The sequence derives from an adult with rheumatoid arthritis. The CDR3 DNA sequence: TGTGCCAGCAGCCAAGATAACAACTCTGGGGCCAACGTCCTGACTTTC. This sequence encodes CASSQDNNSGANVLTF.